The next 7 T cell receptor beta chains were all read from a single sample in a study of blood T cell repertoires in COVID-19. The assay was immunoSEQ multiplex PCR, and TCRdb's table has in-frame clones only and misses some. The sample gives roughly 180,000 clones, 87% of which show up once; 2% to 2.5% is in the top ten. The sequencing sample was made of PBMCs or T cells enriched from blood (not recorded which). These receptors all stem from a woman aged 25 to 39 who had recovered from COVID-19.

The chain joins TRBV2 to TRBJ1-3; D perhaps matches TRBD1 (5 bases). V shed 11 bases and J shed 0 bases, with 17 bases lying between them. Germline V gives CDR1 SNHLY, CDR2 FYNNEI. The CDR3 spans 15 residues. The CDR3 nucleotides are TGTGCCGGGGGGAGCGGCCCGGGCTCTGGAAACACCATATATTTT. This sequence encodes CAGGSGPGSGNTIYF.

In regard to this clone: Other DNA variants within this sample encode the same CDR3. J is TRBJ1-1 and V is TRBV2, with D possibly matching TRBD1 (6 bases). The germline V and J ends were trimmed by 3 bases and 5 bases, with 10 bases remaining between them. This CDR3 is 13 amino acids long. CDR1 is SNHLY and CDR2 is FYNNEI in the germline V gene. DNA for the CDR3: TGTGCCAGCAGTGAGGGGAGGGGGACTGAAGCTTTCTTT. Protein product: CASSEGRGTEAFF. The complete variable domain, with remaining parts taken from reference TRBV2 and TRBJ1-1, reads EPEVTQTPSHQVTQMGQEVILRCVPISNHLYFYWYRQILGQKVEFLVSFYNNEISEKSEIFDDQFSVERPDGSNFTLKIRSTKLEDSAMYFCASSEGRGTEAFFGQGTRLTVV.

The CDR3 DNA reads TGTGCCAGCAGCTTGGGGGGACTAGCGGTCTACAATGAGCAGTTCTTC. Protein: CASSLGGLAVYNEQFF. The J gene is TRBJ2-1, the V gene TRBV5-4; 11 bases line up with TRBD2. From germline, CDR1 is SGHNT and CDR2 YYREEE (reference sequence). There are 16 residues in the CDR3. Losses at the gene ends were 0 bases for V and 3 bases for J; bases not matched to a gene: 2.

The V call is TRBV27, the J call TRBJ2-2; 8 bases align to TRBD2. Germline trimming cut 5 bases from V and 0 bases from J; bases unmatched to any gene: 5. Germline CDR1 reads MNHEY; CDR2 reads SMNVEV (reference sequence). The CDR3 sequence is 16 residues long. CDR3 in DNA: TGTGCCAGCAGTCCTAAAGCGGGGGCGAACACCGGGGAGCTGTTTTTT. The encoded protein is CASSPKAGANTGELFF.

The chain combines TRBV4-3 with TRBJ2-7; 8 bases agree with TRBD2. This CDR3 region has 16 residues. Per germline, CDR1 LGHNA and CDR2 YSLEER. V lost 8 bases to trimming and J lost 2 bases; unmatched junction nucleotides: 14. The CDR3 bases are TGCGCCAGCGCCCCAGGGTTGGGACTAGACCCCTACGAGCAGTACTTC. Translating gives CASAPGLGLDPYEQYF.

This chain uses TRBV7-9 with TRBJ2-5; no clear D gene. CDR1 and CDR2 from the germline V gene are SEHNR and FQNEAQ (reference sequence). V was trimmed by 1 base and J by 4 bases, leaving 4 bases between them. CDR3 length: 12 amino acids. The CDR3 DNA follows: TGTGCCAGCAGCTTAGTCGGAGAGACCCAGTACTTC. Translation gives CASSLVGETQYF.

The V and J genes are TRBV11-3 and TRBJ1-2; tentative D call: TRBD1 (5 bases). V was clipped by 7 bases and J by 3 bases, with 18 bases between them. This CDR3 contains 15 residues. Germline assignment: CDR1 SGHNT and CDR2 YENEEA. The CDR3 loop is CASTLKGLLDYGYTF. CDR3 DNA sequence: TGTGCCAGCACCCTGAAGGGGTTATTGGACTATGGCTACACCTTC.